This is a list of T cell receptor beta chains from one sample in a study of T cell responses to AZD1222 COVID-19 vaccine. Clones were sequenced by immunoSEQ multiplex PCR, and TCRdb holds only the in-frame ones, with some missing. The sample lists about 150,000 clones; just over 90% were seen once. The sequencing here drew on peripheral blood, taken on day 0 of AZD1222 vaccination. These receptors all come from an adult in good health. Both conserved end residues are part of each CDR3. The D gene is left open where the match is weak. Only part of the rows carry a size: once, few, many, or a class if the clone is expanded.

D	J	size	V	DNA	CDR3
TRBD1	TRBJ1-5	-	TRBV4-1	TGCGCCAGCAGCCAAGATTGGGACAGGGCTGCCTATAGCAATCAGCCCCAGCATTTT	CASSQDWDRAAYSNQPQHF
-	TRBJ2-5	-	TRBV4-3	TGCGCCAGCAGCCACGGGGCAGGGAAAGAGACCCAGTACTTC	CASSHGAGKETQYF
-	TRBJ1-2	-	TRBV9	TGTGCCAAATACCGCCTGGGACACCAATCCGGGGGCTACACCTTC	CAKYRLGHQSGGYTF
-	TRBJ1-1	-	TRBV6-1	TGTGCCAGCAGTGACGAAGATTTGGGACGGACGAACACTGAAGCTTTCTTT	CASSDEDLGRTNTEAFF
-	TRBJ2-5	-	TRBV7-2	TGTGCCAGCAGCAAAGGGACCGTCTCGACGGAGACCCAGTACTTC	CASSKGTVSTETQYF
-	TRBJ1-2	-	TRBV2	TGTGCCAGCAGTGGGGGGACTAGTGGCTACACCTTC	CASSGGTSGYTF
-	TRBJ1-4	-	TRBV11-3	TGTGCCAGCAGCCGAGACGACAGACTAAATGAAAAACTGTTTTTT	CASSRDDRLNEKLFF
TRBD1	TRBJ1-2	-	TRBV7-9	TGTGCCAGCAGCTTGGGGGGACAGGTTAATACCTTC	CASSLGGQVNTF
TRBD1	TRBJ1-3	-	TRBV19	TGTGCCAGTGCCGACAGGGTCTCTGGAAACACCATATATTTT	CASADRVSGNTIYF
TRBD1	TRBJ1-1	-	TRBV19	TGTGCCAGTAGTACGGGACAGGGAACTACCGAAGCTTTCTTT	CASSTGQGTTEAFF
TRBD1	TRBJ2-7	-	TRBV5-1	TGCGCCAGCAGCCGCGGGACAGGTCCCTACGAGCAGTACTTC	CASSRGTGPYEQYF
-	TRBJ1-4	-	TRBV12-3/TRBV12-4	TGTGCCAGCAGTCCAAGTCCAGGGAAACTGTTTTTT	CASSPSPGKLFF
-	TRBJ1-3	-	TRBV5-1	TGCGCCAGCAGCTTGGGACGGCCGTCGATTAGAAACACCATATATTTT	CASSLGRPSIRNTIYF
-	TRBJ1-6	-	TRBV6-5	TGTGCCAGCTCCCGGTGGCAGATGGGGGATTCACCCCTCCACTTT	CASSRWQMGDSPLHF
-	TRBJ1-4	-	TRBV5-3	TGTGCCAGAAGCTTAGGGACAACTAGATCTCCCTATGAAAAACTGTTTTTT	CARSLGTTRSPYEKLFF
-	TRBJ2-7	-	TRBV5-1	TGCGCCAGCAGCTCCCTAGGCCGGGGATCCTACGAGCAGTACTTC	CASSSLGRGSYEQYF
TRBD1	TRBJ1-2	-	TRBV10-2	TGCGCCAGCACGTTCTCCGGGACAGGGGCCTATGGCTACACCTTC	CASTFSGTGAYGYTF
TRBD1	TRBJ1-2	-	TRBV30	TGTGCCCGAAAAGCCCGGGACAGGGTTTCGTATGCTGGCTACACCTTC	CARKARDRVSYAGYTF
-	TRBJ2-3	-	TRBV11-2	TGTGCCAGCAGCTTAGTAGCCCCCGGGGGCGCAAAAGATACGCAGTATTTT	CASSLVAPGGAKDTQYF
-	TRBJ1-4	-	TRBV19	TGTGCCAGTAGTAACGGGGTGACGACTAATGAAAAACTGTTTTTT	CASSNGVTTNEKLFF
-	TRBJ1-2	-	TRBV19	TGTGCCAGTAGCATACAGGGAGACTATGGCTACACCTTC	CASSIQGDYGYTF
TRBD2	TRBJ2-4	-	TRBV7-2	TGTGCCGGGGGGGGAGCGGGTCTAAACATTCAGTACTTC	CAGGGAGLNIQYF
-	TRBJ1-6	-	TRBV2	TGTGCCAGTAGGCCCCATAGCTCCTATAATTCACCCCTCCACTTT	CASRPHSSYNSPLHF
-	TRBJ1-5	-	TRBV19	TGTGCCAGTAGTAACCTATCTCAGCCCCAGCATTTT	CASSNLSQPQHF
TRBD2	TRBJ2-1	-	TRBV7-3	TGTGCCAGCAGCTTAGGGACTAGACACAATGAGCAGTTCTTC	CASSLGTRHNEQFF
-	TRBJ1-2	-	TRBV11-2	TGTGCCAGCAGCTTAGATCCGGTCTGGGCAGTTGGGGGCTACACCTTC	CASSLDPVWAVGGYTF
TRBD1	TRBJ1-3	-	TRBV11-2	TGTGCCAGCAGCCTCACAGGGGTCGGAAACACCATATATTTT	CASSLTGVGNTIYF
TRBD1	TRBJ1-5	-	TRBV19	TGTGCCAGTAGCGACAGGGGGAATCAGCCCCAGCATTTT	CASSDRGNQPQHF
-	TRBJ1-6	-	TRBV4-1	TGCGCCAGCAGCCAAGTCAGGGAATTTTCACCCCTCCACTTT	CASSQVREFSPLHF
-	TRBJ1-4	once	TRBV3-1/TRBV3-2	TGTGCCAGCAGCCAAGAGAGGAATGGAAAACTGTTTTTT	CASSQERNGKLFF
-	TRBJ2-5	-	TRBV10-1	TGCGCCAGCAGTGATAGGCTTCAAGAGACCCAGTACTTC	CASSDRLQETQYF
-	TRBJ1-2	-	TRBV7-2	TGTGCCAGCAGCTTAAACAGCTATGGCTACACCTTC	CASSLNSYGYTF
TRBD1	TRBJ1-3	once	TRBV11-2	TGTGCCAGCAGCTTACGGCGACAGGGGTCCGAAAACACCATATATTTT	CASSLRRQGSENTIYF
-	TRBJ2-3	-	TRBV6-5	TGTGCCAGCAGTTACTTAGGGACAATACGCACAGATACGCAGTATTTT	CASSYLGTIRTDTQYF
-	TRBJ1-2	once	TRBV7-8	TGTGCCAGCAGCGCAGGGATTGATGGCTACACCTTC	CASSAGIDGYTF
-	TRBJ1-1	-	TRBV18	TGTGCCAGCTCTATTCAGCGGAACACTGAAGCTTTCTTT	CASSIQRNTEAFF
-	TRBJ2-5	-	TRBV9	TGTGCCAGCACCTCAGAGGGGGGTTTGGCGGAGACCCAGTACTTC	CASTSEGGLAETQYF
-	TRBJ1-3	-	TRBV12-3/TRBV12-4	TGTGCCTCCCGTGGAAACACCATATATTTT	CASRGNTIYF
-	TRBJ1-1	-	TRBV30	TGTGCCTGGTGCCCTGGGGGTGGAACTGAAGCTTTCTTT	CAWCPGGGTEAFF
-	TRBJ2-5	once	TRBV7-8	TGTGCCAGCAGCCTTCACAGAAAATTACAAGAGACCCAGTACTTC	CASSLHRKLQETQYF
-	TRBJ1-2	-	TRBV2	TGTGCCAGCATGCGGGGACGAGGGGTCTATGGCTACACCTTC	CASMRGRGVYGYTF
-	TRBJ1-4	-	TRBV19	TGTGCCAGTTCTACAGGGAGGTACAATGAAAAACTGTTTTTT	CASSTGRYNEKLFF
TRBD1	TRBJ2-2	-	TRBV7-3	TGTGCCAGCAGCCGGGACAGAGACACCGGGGAGCTGTTTTTT	CASSRDRDTGELFF
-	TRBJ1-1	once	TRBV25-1	TGTGCCAGCAGTGTTGACAGTCCCAACACTGAAGCTTTCTTT	CASSVDSPNTEAFF
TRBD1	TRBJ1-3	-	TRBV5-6	TGTGCCAGCACGGAGACAGGGGCCCTAAACACCATATATTTT	CASTETGALNTIYF
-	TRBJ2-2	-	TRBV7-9	TGTGCCAGCAGCTTTAGCGACGGGGAGCTGTTTTTT	CASSFSDGELFF
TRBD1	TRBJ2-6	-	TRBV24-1	TGTGCCACCAGTGATTCCGGGACAGGGGCTTACGGGGCCAACGTCCTGACTTTC	CATSDSGTGAYGANVLTF
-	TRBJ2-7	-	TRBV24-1	TGTGCCACCAGTGACCTGGCCTCGGGAGAGCAGTACTTC	CATSDLASGEQYF